The 7 T cell receptor beta chains presented below share a single source sample, sequenced in a study of cytomegalovirus exposure and HLA in healthy donors. The data were produced by immunoSEQ multiplex PCR, yet TCRdb's version contains in-frame clones alone and is incomplete. The data show tens of thousands of clones, roughly 94% seen once. Sample: PBMCs. These receptors all stem from a young woman in good health and CMV-seronegative.

The V call is TRBV7-2, the J call TRBJ1-3; D gene uncertain. Germline V gene data show CDR1 as SGHTA and CDR2 as FQGNSA. CDR3 length equals 13 residues. The ends were cut back, 1 base at V and 4 bases at J, with 5 bases in the middle. The CDR3 loop is CASSLVVGNTIYF. As DNA, the CDR3 is TGTGCCAGCAGCTTAGTTGTAGGAAACACCATATATTTT. The full variable domain, rest sourced from reference TRBV7-2 and TRBJ1-3, is GAGVSQSPSNKVTEKGKDVELRCDPISGHTALYWYRQSLGQGLEFLIYFQGNSAPDKSGLPSDRFSAERTGGSVSTLTIQRTQQEDSAVYLCASSLVVGNTIYFGEGSWLTVV.

The chain carries TRBV25-1 and TRBJ2-5; D gene ambiguous. Germline lookup yields CDR1 MGHDK and CDR2 SYGVNS. V shed 4 bases and J shed 5 bases, with 5 bases lying between them. This CDR3 spans 11 amino acids. CDR3 residues: CASSARETQYF. In nucleotides, the CDR3 is TGTGCCAGCAGTGCCCGGGAGACCCAGTACTTC. Using reference TRBV25-1 and TRBJ2-5 for the parts outside the CDR3, the full variable domain is EADIYQTPRYLVIGTGKKITLECSQTMGHDKMYWYQQDPGMELHLIHYSYGVNSTEKGDLSSESTVSRIRTEHFPLTLESARPSHTSQYLCASSARETQYFGPGTRLLVL.

The V call is TRBV27, the J call TRBJ1-1; 8 bases match TRBD1. Trimming cost V 5 bases and J 0 bases; bases outside gene matches: 8. From germline, CDR1 is MNHEY and CDR2 SMNVEV (reference sequence). The CDR3 spans 16 residues. The CDR3 DNA reads as TGTGCCAGCAGTCCGCATGACAGGGGAATGAACACTGAAGCTTTCTTT. It translates to CASSPHDRGMNTEAFF.

The V gene is TRBV9, the J gene TRBJ1-1; perhaps TRBD1 as D (5 bases). This CDR3 is 14 amino acids long. V lost 2 bases, J lost 0 bases, and 8 bases lay in between. Germline V gene lookup returns CDR1 SGDLS and CDR2 YYNGEE. The CDR3 sequence is CASSVDKLNTEAFF. In DNA, the CDR3 is TGTGCCAGCAGCGTGGACAAATTGAACACTGAAGCTTTCTTT. Using reference TRBV9 and TRBJ1-1 for the parts outside the CDR3, the full variable domain is DSGVTQTPKHLITATGQRVTLRCSPRSGDLSVYWYQQSLDQGLQFLIQYYNGEERAKGNILERFSAQQFPDLHSELNLSSLELGDSALYFCASSVDKLNTEAFFGQGTRLTVV.

The chain carries TRBV15 and TRBJ1-1; TRBD1 matches 7 bases. Trimming cost V 1 base and J 1 base; bases outside gene matches: 6. Germline lookup yields CDR1 LNHNV and CDR2 YYDKDF (reference sequence). This CDR3 contains 16 residues. CDR3 sequence: CATSRGPGGSNTEAFF. The CDR3 DNA follows: TGTGCCACCAGCAGAGGGCCAGGGGGTTCGAACACTGAAGCTTTCTTT. The variable domain in full, with the rest retrieved from reference TRBV15 and TRBJ1-1, is DAMVIQNPRYQVTQFGKPVTLSCSQTLNHNVMYWYQQKSSQAPKLLFHYYDKDFNNEADTPDNFQSRRPNTSFCFLDIRSPGLGDTAMYLCATSRGPGGSNTEAFFGQGTRLTVV.

The chain is built from TRBV30 and TRBJ2-1; 12 nucleotides match TRBD2. Trimming took 5 bases from V and 4 from J; bases not matched to a gene: 3. CDR1 GTSNPN and CDR2 SVGIG come from the germline V gene (reference sequence). There are 14 residues in the CDR3. CDR3 coding DNA: TGTGCCTGGCAGACTAGCGGGAGTTACAATGAGCAGTTCTTC. Protein sequence: CAWQTSGSYNEQFF.

The chain joins TRBV2 to TRBJ1-1, with 7 bases matching TRBD1. Germline loops: CDR1 SNHLY, CDR2 FYNNEI. The CDR3 length is 13 residues. With V trimmed by 8 bases and J by 3 bases, 6 bases remained unmatched. The CDR3 nucleotides read TGTGCCAGCCGGGGACAGAAATACACTGAAGCTTTCTTT. It yields the protein CASRGQKYTEAFF.